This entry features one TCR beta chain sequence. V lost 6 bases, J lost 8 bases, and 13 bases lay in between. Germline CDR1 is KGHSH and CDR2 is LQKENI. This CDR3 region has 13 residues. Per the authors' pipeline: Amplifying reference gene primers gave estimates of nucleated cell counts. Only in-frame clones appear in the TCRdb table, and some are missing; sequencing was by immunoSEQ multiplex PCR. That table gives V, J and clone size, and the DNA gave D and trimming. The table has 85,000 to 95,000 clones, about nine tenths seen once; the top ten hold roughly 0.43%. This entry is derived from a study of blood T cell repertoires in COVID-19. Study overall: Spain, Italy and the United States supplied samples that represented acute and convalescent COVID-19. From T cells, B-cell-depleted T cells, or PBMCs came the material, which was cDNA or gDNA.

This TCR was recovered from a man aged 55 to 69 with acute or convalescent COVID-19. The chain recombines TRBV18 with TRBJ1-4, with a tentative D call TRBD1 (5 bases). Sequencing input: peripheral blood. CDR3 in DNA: TGTGCCAGCTCGCCAAGGGGAAACGAAAAACTGTTTTTT. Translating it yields CASSPRGNEKLFF.